Listed here are 5 T cell receptor beta chains from one sample, sequenced in a study of patients and donors after allogeneic stem cell transplantation. Using its own MiXCR run on the RT-PCR reads, TCRdb lists one record per CDR3 protein. The sample lists roughly 230,000 distinct CDR3 sequences, approximately 14% occurring once. Sequencing was done on a sample of blood, either unsorted or a sorted T cell fraction (not recorded which). These receptors came from a human donor who was either an allogeneic HSCT recipient or a stem cell or donor lymphocyte infusion donor (not recorded which). It is not recorded whose cells these are; they may come from a transplant donor.

There are a few counts of this clonotype. J is TRBJ2-7 and V is TRBV7-2; D assignment may be TRBD1 or TRBD2 (6 bases each). V lost 4 bases to trimming and J lost 6 bases, with 19 bases between them. This CDR3 spans 15 amino acids. Germline loops: CDR1 SGHTA, CDR2 FQGNSA. The DNA for the CDR3 is TGTGCCAGCAGCTCTTCCGGGGGCCGGGTCCCCGAGCAGTACTTC. This translates into CASSSSGGRVPEQYF.

This clonotype was picked up a small number of times. This chain connects TRBV10-3 to TRBJ2-5; D gene uncertain. Looked up from germline, CDR1 is ENHRY and CDR2 is SYGVKD. The CDR3 length is 14 residues. Trimming removed 3 bases at V and 2 bases at J, with 10 bases between. The CDR3 nucleotides read TGTGCCATCAGTGATACGGGTCAACAAGAGACCCAGTACTTC. Its protein product is CAISDTGQQETQYF.

The chain recombines TRBV9 with TRBJ2-3; 7 bases agree with TRBD2. The V and J ends lost 1 base and 1 base, in that order; junction bases with no gene match: 6. CDR1 is SGDLS and CDR2 is YYNGEE in the germline V gene. The CDR3 sequence is 16 residues long. CDR3 in amino acids: CASSVTSGIRTDTQYF. As DNA, the CDR3 is TGTGCCAGCAGCGTAACAAGCGGGATCCGCACAGATACGCAGTATTTT.

V is TRBV15 and J is TRBJ1-6; 10 nucleotides align to TRBD1. Germline CDR1 is LNHNV and CDR2 is YYDKDF (reference sequence). V lost 0 bases and J lost 7; bases outside the gene matches: 6. This CDR3 has 17 amino acids. The CDR3, as DNA: TGTGCCACCAGCAGAGAGCGTGGACAGGGGGGAAATTCACCCCTCCACTTT. Encoded protein: CATSRERGQGGNSPLHF. Filled out from reference TRBV15 and TRBJ1-6, the complete variable domain reads DAMVIQNPRYQVTQFGKPVTLSCSQTLNHNVMYWYQQKSSQAPKLLFHYYDKDFNNEADTPDNFQSRRPNTSFCFLDIRSPGLGDTAMYLCATSRERGQGGNSPLHFGNGTRLTVT.

This clonotype was counted at least ten times. The chain links TRBV4-3 to TRBJ2-7, with TRBD2 identical over 9 bases. V shed 1 base and J 4 bases; nucleotides not matched to a gene: 14. CDR1 and CDR2 (germline): LGHNA, YSLEER. The CDR3 has 18 residues. Here the CDR3 reads CASSQVSGGATLPYEQYF. In DNA, the CDR3 is TGCGCCAGCAGCCAAGTTAGCGGGGGAGCGACGTTACCTTACGAGCAGTACTTC.